A single sample gave rise to the 9 T cell receptor beta chains below, sequenced in a study of CD8 T cells in ankylosing spondylitis. TCRdb ran MiXCR on the 5' RACE reads and lists one entry per CDR3 protein. Among some 200,000 distinct CDR3 sequences listed, 15% to 20% were seen once. The material sequenced was blood, either unsorted or a sorted T cell fraction (not recorded which). The receptors stem from a male donor aged 10-35 years with ankylosing spondylitis or in good health (not recorded which).

This clonotype was observed at least ten times. The chain couples TRBV7-2 to TRBJ1-5, with D uncertain. This CDR3 region has 12 residues. The V and J ends lost 5 bases and 5 bases respectively, with 7 bases between them. The V gene's germline CDR1 is SGHTA and CDR2 FQGNSA. CDR3 nucleotides: TGTGCCAGCAGCAAAACCGATCAGCCCCAGCATTTT. This encodes CASSKTDQPQHF.

There are many counts of this clonotype. The genes are TRBV29-1 and TRBJ2-3; 9 nucleotides line up with TRBD2. Germline V gene data show CDR1 as SQVTM and CDR2 as ANQGSEA. After removal of 8 bases from V and 5 bases from J, the junction contained 5 bases not matched to a gene. The CDR3 totals 12 residues. DNA of the CDR3: TGCAGCTCACAGACTAGCGGAGATACGCAGTATTTT. Translating it yields CSSQTSGDTQYF.

This clonotype was seen ten or more times. The rearrangement uses TRBV7-2 and TRBJ2-3, with D unresolved. The CDR3 has 10 residues. Trimming left V 5 bases short and J 10 bases short, with 7 bases between. Germline CDR1 SGHTA, CDR2 FQGNSA. The DNA of the CDR3 is TGTGCCAGCAGCCCCCCCGCGCAGTATTTT. Protein product: CASSPPAQYF.

This clonotype was picked up many times. The rearrangement joins TRBV4-1 to TRBJ1-1; D is unclear. Germline loops: CDR1 MGHRA, CDR2 YSYEKL. The V end lost 4 bases, the J end lost 1 base, and 13 bases lay between the germline ends. The CDR3 spans 15 residues. CDR3 in amino acids: CASSPPLWANTEAFF. In DNA form, the CDR3 reads TGCGCCAGCAGCCCCCCTCTGTGGGCGAACACTGAAGCTTTCTTT.

This chain joins TRBV6-1 and TRBJ2-1; D is ambiguous. Trimming took off 2 bases at V and 0 bases at J, with 14 bases between the two ends. This CDR3 contains 17 residues. The germline V gene has CDR1 MNHNS and CDR2 SASEGT. CDR3 protein: CASSELLAGSSYNEQFF. Here the CDR3 DNA reads TGTGCCAGCAGTGAATTATTAGCTGGTAGCTCCTACAATGAGCAGTTCTTC.

This clonotype was detected many times. In DNA, the CDR3 is TGTGCCAGCAGCTTAGAGGGACTAGCGACCTACGAGCAGTACGTC. Its protein is CASSLEGLATYEQYV. This chain connects TRBV7-8 to TRBJ2-7; 10 positions match TRBD2. This CDR3 region has 15 residues. V shed 1 base and J 2 bases; nucleotides not matched to a gene: 2. CDR1 and CDR2 from the germline V gene are SGHVS and FQNEAQ.

The chain is built from TRBV20-1 and TRBJ2-1, with D uncertain. The ends were cut back, 6 bases at V and 6 bases at J, with 18 bases in the middle. Germline assignment: CDR1 DFQATT and CDR2 SNEGSKA (reference sequence). This CDR3 has 14 residues. The CDR3 bases are TGCAGTGCCACGACGGGCTTTACCTCCAATGAGCAGTTCTTC. Protein product: CSATTGFTSNEQFF.

This clonotype was seen ten or more times. DNA of the CDR3: TGTGCCAGCAGTTACGGCGGGGGGCGGAACGAGCAGTACTTC. The encoded protein is CASSYGGGRNEQYF. The V and J genes are TRBV6-5 and TRBJ2-7, with TRBD2 matching over 8 bases. J was trimmed by 5 bases and V by 2 bases; bases with no gene match: 5. The germline V gene encodes CDR1 MNHEY and CDR2 SVGAGI. CDR3 length equals 14 residues.

V and J are TRBV20-1 and TRBJ2-2; 11 nucleotides align to TRBD2. The CDR3 spans 16 residues. V was clipped by 4 bases and J by 2 bases; unmatched bases: 6. The V gene's germline CDR1 is DFQATT and CDR2 SNEGSKA (reference sequence). The CDR3 loop reads CSATTSGSFNTGELFF. CDR3 DNA: TGCAGTGCTACTACTAGCGGGAGTTTTAACACCGGGGAGCTGTTTTTT.